This T cell receptor beta chain derives from a study of CD8+ T cells in alopecia areata. Study observations and caveats: Many expanded lesional clones stayed in scalp and blood while on tofacitinib. Affected lesional scalp, above all in alopecia totalis/universalis, was more clonal than normal scalp.

The treatment: oral pan-JAK inhibitor, 5-10 mg twice daily. Researchers gathered lesional scalp punch biopsies and peripheral blood from patients with alopecia areata. The sequencing template was cDNA reverse transcribed from extracted RNA. Data came from immunoSEQ multiplex PCR; TCRdb stores just in-frame clones and leaves some out. This sample has about 76,000 clones; roughly 66% occur once, and the top ten carry 23%. Comment on this clone: Its antigen is undetermined.

The CDR3 spans 15 residues. Germline lookup yields CDR1 SGHTA and CDR2 FQGNSA. The V and J ends lost 1 base and 6 bases, in that order; junction bases with no gene match: 4. Sequenced material: CD8+ T cells sorted from blood, taken at week 24, from a patient treated with tofacitinib. The receptor was derived from a human donor with alopecia areata. This chain links TRBV7-2 with TRBJ2-1, with 9 bases lining up with TRBD2. CDR3 in DNA: TGTGCCAGCAGCTTAGTCTTGCGGGGGGGCAATGAGCAGTTCTTC. As protein: CASSLVLRGGNEQFF.